The sequence of this T cell receptor beta chain was determined in a study of blood T cell repertoires in COVID-19. The data were produced by immunoSEQ multiplex PCR, yet TCRdb's version contains in-frame clones alone and is incomplete. The data contain approximately 200,000 clones, 79% of them singletons. Germline CDR1 is LGHNA and CDR2 is YSLEER. This CDR3 has 16 amino acids. V was trimmed by 3 bases and J by 0 bases, leaving 13 bases between them. The specimen sequenced was peripheral blood. J is TRBJ2-3 and V is TRBV4-3, with a weak D call TRBD2 (6 bases). The receptor's source is a man aged 55 to 69 with active or convalescent COVID-19. The CDR3 region has the DNA TGCGCCAGCAGCCAGCGCGCAAGCGGGAGCACAGATACGCAGTATTTT. It specifies CASSQRASGSTDTQYF.